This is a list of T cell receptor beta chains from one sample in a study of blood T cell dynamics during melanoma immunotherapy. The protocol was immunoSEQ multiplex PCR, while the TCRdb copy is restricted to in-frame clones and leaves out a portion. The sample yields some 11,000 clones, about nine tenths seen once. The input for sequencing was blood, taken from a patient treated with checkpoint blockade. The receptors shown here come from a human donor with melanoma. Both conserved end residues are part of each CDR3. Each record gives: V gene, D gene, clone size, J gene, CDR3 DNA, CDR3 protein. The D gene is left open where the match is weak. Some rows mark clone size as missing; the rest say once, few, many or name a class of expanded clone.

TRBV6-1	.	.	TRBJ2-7	TGTGCCAGCAGTGGACCCGAAGGGCGCGAGCAGTACTTC	CASSGPEGREQYF
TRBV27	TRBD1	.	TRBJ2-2	TGTGCCAGCACCGACTGGGGAGGACAGGGGAACACCGGGGAGCTGTTTTTT	CASTDWGGQGNTGELFF
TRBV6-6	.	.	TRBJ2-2	TGTGCCAGCCACAGGAACACCGGGGAGCTGTTTTTT	CASHRNTGELFF
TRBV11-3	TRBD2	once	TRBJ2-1	TGTGCCAGCAGCCCTGGGACTAGTGGTAATGAGCAGTTCTTC	CASSPGTSGNEQFF
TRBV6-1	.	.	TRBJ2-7	TGTGCCACCACCGGACAGACAAGTCGCGAGCAGTACTTC	CATTGQTSREQYF
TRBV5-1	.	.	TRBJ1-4	TGCGCCAGCAGCTTGGAGGGGGGGCTCAGCCCACTGAGGAAACTGTTTTTT	CASSLEGGLSPLRKLFF
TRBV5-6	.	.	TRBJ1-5	TGTGCCAGCAGCTTGGGCGGGGGTCAGCCCCAGCATTTT	CASSLGGGQPQHF
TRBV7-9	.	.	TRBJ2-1	TGTGCCAGCAGCCAGGGACTCCCTTGGGGCGATGAGCAGTTCTTC	CASSQGLPWGDEQFF
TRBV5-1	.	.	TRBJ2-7	TGCGCCAGCAGCTTGGTGCCTAGCACCAACTACGAGCAGTACTTC	CASSLVPSTNYEQYF
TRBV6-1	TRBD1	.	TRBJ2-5	TGTGCCAGCGGGACAGGGGGGGAGGAAGAGACCCAGTACTTC	CASGTGGEEETQYF
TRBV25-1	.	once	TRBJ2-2	TGTGCCAGCACCCCACCCCTAGGCACCGGGGAGCTGTTTTTT	CASTPPLGTGELFF
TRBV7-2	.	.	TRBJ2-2	TGTGCCAGCAGCCCCCCCTCCTCCGGGGAGCTGTTTTTT	CASSPPSSGELFF
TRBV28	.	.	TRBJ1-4	TGTGCCAGCAAGCCTCGGACGTGGAGGGCTAATGAAAAACTGTTTTTT	CASKPRTWRANEKLFF
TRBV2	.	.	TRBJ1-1	TGTGCCAGCATGCAGTACCAAGCTTTCTTT	CASMQYQAFF
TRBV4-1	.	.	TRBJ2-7	TGCGCCAGCAGCCAAGATCCCCCGGGCGGATTTACCTACGAGCAGTACTTC	CASSQDPPGGFTYEQYF
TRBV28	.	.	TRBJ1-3	TGTGCCGGGTCGACCGCCTGGGCTGGGACTGGAAACACCATATATTTT	CAGSTAWAGTGNTIYF
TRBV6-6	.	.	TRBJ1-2	TGTGCCAGCAGCCAAGGACTGGAGGGCTACACCTTC	CASSQGLEGYTF
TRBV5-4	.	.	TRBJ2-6	TGTGCCAGCAGCTCAAGCGGCTCTGGGGCCAACGTCCTGACTTTC	CASSSSGSGANVLTF
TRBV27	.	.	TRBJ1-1	TGTGCCAGCAGTGCGGGGACTGAAGCTTTCTTT	CASSAGTEAFF
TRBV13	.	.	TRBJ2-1	TGTGCCAGCAGCCCCCAGGGGAGGGGGCACAATGAGCAGTTCTTC	CASSPQGRGHNEQFF
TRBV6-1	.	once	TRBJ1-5	TGTGCCAGCAGTGTAGTGGCGGTTGGCAATCAGCCCCAGCATTTT	CASSVVAVGNQPQHF
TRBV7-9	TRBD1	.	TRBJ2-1	TGTGCCAGCAGCCCGGGACAGGGCTTCTACAATGAGCAGTTCTTC	CASSPGQGFYNEQFF
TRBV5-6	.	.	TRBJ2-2	TGTGCCAGCAGCCGAGCTACAGGACCCGGGGAGCTGTTTTTT	CASSRATGPGELFF
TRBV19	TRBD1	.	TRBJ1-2	TGTGCCAGTACCGCCAGGGGGATTGGCTACACCTTC	CASTARGIGYTF
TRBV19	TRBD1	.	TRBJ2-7	TGTGCCAGTAGTATCGCACAGGGGTCCTACGAGCAGTACTTC	CASSIAQGSYEQYF
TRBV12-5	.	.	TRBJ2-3	TGTGCTAGTGGCCCCGGGAGCAGTTTCACAGATACGCAGTATTTT	CASGPGSSFTDTQYF
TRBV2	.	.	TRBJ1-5	TGTGCCAGCACGGGACACCGAGCGCGCCGGGGGTATAGCAATCAGCCCCAGCATTTT	CASTGHRARRGYSNQPQHF
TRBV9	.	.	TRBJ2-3	TGTGCCAGCAGCGTAGGCGGGATGGCAGATACGCAGTATTTT	CASSVGGMADTQYF
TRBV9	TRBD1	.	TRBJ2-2	TGTGCCAGCAGCCCAGGGGGACAGGGAACCGGGGAGCTGTTTTTT	CASSPGGQGTGELFF
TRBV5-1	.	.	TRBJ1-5	TGCGCCAGCAGCGCCGACGGTGGGCAGCCCCAGCATTTT	CASSADGGQPQHF
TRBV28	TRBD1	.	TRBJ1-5	TGTGCCAGCAGGCTCCCGGGACAGGGTCCCCTCGTGGAGCCCCTGCCGGGTCAGCCCCAGCATTTT	CASRLPGQGPLVEPLPGQPQHF
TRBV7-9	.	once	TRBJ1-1	TGTGCCAGCAGCCTCGACTCGAACACTGAAGCTTTCTTT	CASSLDSNTEAFF
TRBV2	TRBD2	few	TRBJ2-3	TGTGCCAGCAGTGGGGCGGGAGGGGGCACAGATACGCAGTATTTT	CASSGAGGGTDTQYF
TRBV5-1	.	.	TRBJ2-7	TGCGCCAGCAGCTTGGGGGTAAGATACGAGCAGTACTTC	CASSLGVRYEQYF
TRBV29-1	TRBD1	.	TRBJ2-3	TGCAGCGTGAGGGACAGGGGGGGCACAGATACGCAGTATTTT	CSVRDRGGTDTQYF
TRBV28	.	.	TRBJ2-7	TGTGCCAGCAGCACCGAGGGAGTTTCCCGACACGAGCAGTACTTC	CASSTEGVSRHEQYF
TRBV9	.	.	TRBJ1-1	TGTGCCAGCAGCGTAGGGGGGACTCCGAACACTGAAGCTTTCTTT	CASSVGGTPNTEAFF
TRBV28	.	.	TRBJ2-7	TGTGCCAGCAGCCCCGGCGAGTCCTACGAGCAGTACTTC	CASSPGESYEQYF
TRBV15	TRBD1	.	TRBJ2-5	TGTGCCACCAGCCAGGGCCTACAGGGGGCAAGAGAGACCCAGTACTTC	CATSQGLQGARETQYF
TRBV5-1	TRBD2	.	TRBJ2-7	TGCGCCAGCAGACTTAGTCTGGGGACTAGCGGAGCCTACGAGCAGTACTTC	CASRLSLGTSGAYEQYF
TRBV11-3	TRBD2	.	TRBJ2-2	TGTGCCAGCAGCCCATCCCTCGGGCTAGCGGGAGCCGGGGAGCTGTTTTTT	CASSPSLGLAGAGELFF
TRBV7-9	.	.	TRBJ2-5	TGTGCCAGCAGCCCAAGGGGAACTAGCTCGACCCAGTACTTC	CASSPRGTSSTQYF